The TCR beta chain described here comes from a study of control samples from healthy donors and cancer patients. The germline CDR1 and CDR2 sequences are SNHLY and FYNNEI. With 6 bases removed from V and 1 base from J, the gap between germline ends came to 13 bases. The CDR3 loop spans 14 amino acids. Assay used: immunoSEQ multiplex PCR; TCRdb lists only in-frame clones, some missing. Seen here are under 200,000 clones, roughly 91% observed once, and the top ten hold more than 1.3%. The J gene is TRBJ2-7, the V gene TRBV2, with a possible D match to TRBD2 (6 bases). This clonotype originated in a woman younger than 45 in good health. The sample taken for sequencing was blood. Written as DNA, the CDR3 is TGTGCCAGCAGGTACCGGGAGTTTTCCTACGAGCAGTACTTC. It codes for CASRYREFSYEQYF. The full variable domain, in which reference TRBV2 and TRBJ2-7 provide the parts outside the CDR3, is EPEVTQTPSHQVTQMGQEVILRCVPISNHLYFYWYRQILGQKVEFLVSFYNNEISEKSEIFDDQFSVERPDGSNFTLKIRSTKLEDSAMYFCASRYREFSYEQYFGPGTRLTVT.